The source of this TCR beta chain is a study of blood T cell repertoires in COVID-19. Whole-study context: The United States, Italy and Spain provided the acute and convalescent COVID-19 samples. PBMCs, B-cell-depleted T cells, or T cells were the source of the cDNA or gDNA that made up the material.

This CDR3 comprises 16 residues. The V segment lost 7 bases and the J segment 3 bases; nucleotides outside the gene matches: 9. Germline V gene sequence: CDR1 LNHDA, CDR2 SQIVND (reference sequence). In the source study's methods: Estimation of nucleated cell counts was performed using reference gene primer amplification. Generated by immunoSEQ multiplex PCR, the TCRdb table keeps only in-frame clones and is missing some. The V and J calls and clone size come from that table; D and trimming were worked out from the DNA. In the table there are about 66,000 clones, 86% of which are singletons. Sequencing used peripheral blood. This clonotype was sampled from a man between 50 and 59 years old with active COVID-19. V is TRBV19 and J is TRBJ1-1; TRBD1 aligns across 12 bases. The chain's CDR3 is CASKSGTGGEYTEAFF. Written as DNA, the CDR3 is TGTGCCAGTAAATCCGGGACAGGGGGCGAGTACACTGAAGCTTTCTTT.